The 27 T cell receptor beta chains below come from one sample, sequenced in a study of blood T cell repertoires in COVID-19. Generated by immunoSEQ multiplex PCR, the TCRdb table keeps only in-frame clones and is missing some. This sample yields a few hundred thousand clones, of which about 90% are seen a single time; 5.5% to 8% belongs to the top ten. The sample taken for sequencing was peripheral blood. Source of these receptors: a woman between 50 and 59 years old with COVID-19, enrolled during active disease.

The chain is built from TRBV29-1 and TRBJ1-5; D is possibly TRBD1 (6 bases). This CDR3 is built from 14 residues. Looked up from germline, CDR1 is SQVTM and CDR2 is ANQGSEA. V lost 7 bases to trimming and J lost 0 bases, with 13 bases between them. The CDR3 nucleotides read TGCAGCGCCTCCGTAGGGGGTAGCAATCAGCCCCAGCATTTT. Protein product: CSASVGGSNQPQHF. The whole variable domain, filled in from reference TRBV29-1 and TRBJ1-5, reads SAVISQKPSRDICQRGTSLTIQCQVDSQVTMMFWYRQQPGQSLTLIATANQGSEATYESGFVIDKFPISRPNLTFSTLTVSNMSPEDSSIYLCSASVGGSNQPQHFGDGTRLSIL.

This chain's CDR3 is CASSMIGDREGETQYF. The CDR3 nucleotides are TGTGCCAGTAGTATGATCGGGGACAGGGAAGGGGAGACCCAGTACTTC. J is TRBJ2-5 and V is TRBV19, with 9 bases aligning to TRBD1. CDR3 length: 16 amino acids. The V gene's germline CDR1 is LNHDA and CDR2 SQIVND (reference sequence). V dropped 3 bases and J dropped 5; count of bases not matched to a gene: 10.

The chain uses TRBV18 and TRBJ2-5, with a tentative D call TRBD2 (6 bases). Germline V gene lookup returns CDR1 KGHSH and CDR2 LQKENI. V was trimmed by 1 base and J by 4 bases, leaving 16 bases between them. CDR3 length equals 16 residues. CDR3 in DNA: TGTGCCAGCTCACCACGAGCGGGCGCGCTAATAGAGACCCAGTACTTC. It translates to CASSPRAGALIETQYF.

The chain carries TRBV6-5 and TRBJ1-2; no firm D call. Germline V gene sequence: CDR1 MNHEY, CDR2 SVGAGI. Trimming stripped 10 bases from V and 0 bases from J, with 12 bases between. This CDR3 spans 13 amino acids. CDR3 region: CATRRETNYGYTF. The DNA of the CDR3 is TGTGCCACCAGGAGGGAAACTAACTATGGCTACACCTTC.

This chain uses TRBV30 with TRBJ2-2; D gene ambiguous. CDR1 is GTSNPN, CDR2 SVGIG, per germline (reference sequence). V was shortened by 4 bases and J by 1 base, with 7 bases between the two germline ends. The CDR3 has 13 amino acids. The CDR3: CAWISRNTGELFF. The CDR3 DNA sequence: TGTGCCTGGATCTCCAGGAACACCGGGGAGCTGTTTTTT.

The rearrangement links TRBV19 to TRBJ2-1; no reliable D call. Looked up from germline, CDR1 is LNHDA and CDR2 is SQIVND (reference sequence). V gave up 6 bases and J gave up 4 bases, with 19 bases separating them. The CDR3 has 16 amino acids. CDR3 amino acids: CASRDGGSSKYNEQFF. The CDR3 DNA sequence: TGTGCCAGTAGAGACGGCGGCAGCTCAAAATACAATGAGCAGTTCTTC.

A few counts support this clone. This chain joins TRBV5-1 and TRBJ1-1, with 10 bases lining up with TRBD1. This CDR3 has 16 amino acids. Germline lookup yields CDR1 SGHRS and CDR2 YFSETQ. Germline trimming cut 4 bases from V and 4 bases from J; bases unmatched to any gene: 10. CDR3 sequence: CASSADRGRVGTEAFF. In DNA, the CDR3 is TGCGCCAGCAGCGCCGACAGGGGGCGTGTTGGCACTGAAGCTTTCTTT.

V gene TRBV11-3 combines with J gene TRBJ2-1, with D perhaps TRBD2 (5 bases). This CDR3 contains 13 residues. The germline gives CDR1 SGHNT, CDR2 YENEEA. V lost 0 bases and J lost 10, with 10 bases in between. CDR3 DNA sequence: TGTGCCAGCAGCTTAGAGCGGGCGACAGAGCAGTTCTTC. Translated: CASSLERATEQFF.

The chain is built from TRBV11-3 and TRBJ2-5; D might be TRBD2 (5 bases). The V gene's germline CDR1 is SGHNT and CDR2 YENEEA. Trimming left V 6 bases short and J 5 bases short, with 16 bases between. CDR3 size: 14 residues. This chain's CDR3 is CASSNEGLGETQYF. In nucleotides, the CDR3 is TGTGCCAGCAGTAACGAGGGCCTTGGGGAGACCCAGTACTTC.

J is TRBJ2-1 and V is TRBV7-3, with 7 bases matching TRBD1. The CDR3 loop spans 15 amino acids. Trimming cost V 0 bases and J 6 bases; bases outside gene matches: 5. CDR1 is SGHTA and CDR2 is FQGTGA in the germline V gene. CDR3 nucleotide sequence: TGTGCCAGCAGCTTAACACAGGGGTCGGTCAATGAGCAGTTCTTC. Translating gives CASSLTQGSVNEQFF. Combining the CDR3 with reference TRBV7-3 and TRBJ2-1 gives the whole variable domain GAGVSQTPSNKVTEKGKYVELRCDPISGHTALYWYRQSLGQGPEFLIYFQGTGAADDSGLPNDRFFAVRPEGSVSTLKIQRTERGDSAVYLCASSLTQGSVNEQFFGPGTRLTVL.

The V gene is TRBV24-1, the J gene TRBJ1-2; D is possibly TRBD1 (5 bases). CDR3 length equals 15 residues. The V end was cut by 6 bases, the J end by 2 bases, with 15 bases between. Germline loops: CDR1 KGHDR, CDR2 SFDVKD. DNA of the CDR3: TGTGCCACCAGTTCCTCCGGTGGGGCCAACTATGGCTACACCTTC. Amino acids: CATSSSGGANYGYTF.

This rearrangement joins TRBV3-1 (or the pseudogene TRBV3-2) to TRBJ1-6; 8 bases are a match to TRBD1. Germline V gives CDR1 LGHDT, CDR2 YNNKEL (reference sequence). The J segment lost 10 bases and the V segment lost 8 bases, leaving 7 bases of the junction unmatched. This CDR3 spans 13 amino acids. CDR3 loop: CASRTGSCSPLHF. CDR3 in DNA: TGTGCCAGCCGGACAGGGTCATGCTCACCCCTCCACTTT.

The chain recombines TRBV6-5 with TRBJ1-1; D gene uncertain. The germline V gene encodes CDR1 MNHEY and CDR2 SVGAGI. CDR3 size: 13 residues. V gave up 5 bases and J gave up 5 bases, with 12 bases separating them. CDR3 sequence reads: CASSRGIGTEAFF. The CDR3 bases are TGTGCCAGCAGTCGGGGAATAGGGACTGAAGCTTTCTTT.

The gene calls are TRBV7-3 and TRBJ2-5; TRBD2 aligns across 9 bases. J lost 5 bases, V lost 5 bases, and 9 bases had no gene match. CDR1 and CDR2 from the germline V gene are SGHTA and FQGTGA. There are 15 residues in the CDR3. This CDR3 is CASSTSGGRGETQYF. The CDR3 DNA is TGTGCCAGCAGCACCAGCGGCGGGAGGGGCGAGACCCAGTACTTC.

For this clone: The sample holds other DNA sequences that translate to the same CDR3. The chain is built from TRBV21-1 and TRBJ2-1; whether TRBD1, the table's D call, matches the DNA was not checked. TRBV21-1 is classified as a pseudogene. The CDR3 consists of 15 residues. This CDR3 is CASSKGRGSYNEQFF. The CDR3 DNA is TGTGCCAGCAGCAAGGGCAGGGGTTCCTACAATGAGCAGTTCTTC.

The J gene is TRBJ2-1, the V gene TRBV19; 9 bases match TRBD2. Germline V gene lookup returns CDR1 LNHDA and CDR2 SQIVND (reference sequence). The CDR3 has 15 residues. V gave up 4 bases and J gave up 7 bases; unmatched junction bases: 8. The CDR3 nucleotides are TGTGCCAGTAGTAGGCGGGAGGGGGCTCGGAATGAGCAGTTCTTC. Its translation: CASSRREGARNEQFF.

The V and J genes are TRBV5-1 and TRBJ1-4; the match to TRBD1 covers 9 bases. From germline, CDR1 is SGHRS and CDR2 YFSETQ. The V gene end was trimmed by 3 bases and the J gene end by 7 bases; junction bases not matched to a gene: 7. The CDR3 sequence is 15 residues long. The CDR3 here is CASSSVQGAREKLFF. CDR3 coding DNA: TGCGCCAGCAGCTCGGTACAGGGGGCGCGTGAAAAACTGTTTTTT.

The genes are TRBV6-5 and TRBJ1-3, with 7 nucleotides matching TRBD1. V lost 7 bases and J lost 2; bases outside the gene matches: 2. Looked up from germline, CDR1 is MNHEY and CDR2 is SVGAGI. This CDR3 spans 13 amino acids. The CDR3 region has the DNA TGTGCCAGCACAAGGGGGCCTGGAAACACCATATATTTT. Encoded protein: CASTRGPGNTIYF.

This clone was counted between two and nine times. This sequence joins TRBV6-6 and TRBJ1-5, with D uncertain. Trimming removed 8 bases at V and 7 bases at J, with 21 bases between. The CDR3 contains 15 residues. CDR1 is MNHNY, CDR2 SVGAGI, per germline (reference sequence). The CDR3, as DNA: TGTGCCAGCCGTGGCGGTGAGGGATCTGGGCAGCCCCAGCATTTT. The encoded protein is CASRGGEGSGQPQHF.

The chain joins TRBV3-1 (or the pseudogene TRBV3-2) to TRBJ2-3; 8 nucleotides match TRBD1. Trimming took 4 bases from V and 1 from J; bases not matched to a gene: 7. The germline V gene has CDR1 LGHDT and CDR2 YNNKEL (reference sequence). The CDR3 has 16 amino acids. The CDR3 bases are TGTGCCAGCAGCCCGGGGACAGGTCTGGGCACAGATACGCAGTATTTT. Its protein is CASSPGTGLGTDTQYF.

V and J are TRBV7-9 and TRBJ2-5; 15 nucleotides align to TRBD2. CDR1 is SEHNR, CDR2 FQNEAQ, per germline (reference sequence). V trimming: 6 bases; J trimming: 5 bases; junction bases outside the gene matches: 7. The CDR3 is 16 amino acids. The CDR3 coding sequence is TGTGCCAGCAGACCAGGACTAGCGGGAGGGCCTGAGACCCAGTACTTC. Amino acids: CASRPGLAGGPETQYF.

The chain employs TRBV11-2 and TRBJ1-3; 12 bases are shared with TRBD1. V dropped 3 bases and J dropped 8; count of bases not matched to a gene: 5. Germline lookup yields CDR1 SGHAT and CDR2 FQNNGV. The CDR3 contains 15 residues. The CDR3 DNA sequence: TGTGCCAGCAGCTTGGGACAGGGGGCAGGTTACACCATATATTTT. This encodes CASSLGQGAGYTIYF. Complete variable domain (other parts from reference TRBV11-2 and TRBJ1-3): EAGVAQSPRYKIIEKRQSVAFWCNPISGHATLYWYQQILGQGPKLLIQFQNNGVVDDSQLPKDRFSAERLKGVDSTLKIQPAKLEDSAVYLCASSLGQGAGYTIYFGEGSWLTVV.

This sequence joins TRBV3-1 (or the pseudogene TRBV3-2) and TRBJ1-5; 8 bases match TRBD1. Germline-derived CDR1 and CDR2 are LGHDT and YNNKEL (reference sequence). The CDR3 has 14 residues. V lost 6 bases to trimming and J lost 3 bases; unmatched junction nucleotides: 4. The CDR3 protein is CASSSQGVNQPQHF. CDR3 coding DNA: TGTGCCAGCAGTTCACAGGGGGTCAATCAGCCCCAGCATTTT.

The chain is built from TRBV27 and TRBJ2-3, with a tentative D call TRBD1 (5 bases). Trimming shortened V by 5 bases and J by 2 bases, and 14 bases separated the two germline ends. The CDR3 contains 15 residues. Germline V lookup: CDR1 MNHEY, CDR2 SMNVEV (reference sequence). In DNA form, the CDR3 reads TGTGCCAGCAGTCCCCGAGGTGGACACACAGATACGCAGTATTTT. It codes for CASSPRGGHTDTQYF.

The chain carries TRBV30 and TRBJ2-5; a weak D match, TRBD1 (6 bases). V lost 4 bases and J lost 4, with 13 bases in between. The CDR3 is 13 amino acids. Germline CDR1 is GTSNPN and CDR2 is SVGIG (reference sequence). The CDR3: CAWNRDEGETQYF. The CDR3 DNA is TGTGCCTGGAACAGGGACGAGGGAGAGACCCAGTACTTC.

The CDR3, as DNA: TGTGCCAGCAGCTTAGGGGGGGACAGGGGCGCCTCACCCCTCCACTTT. This gives the protein CASSLGGDRGASPLHF. The rearrangement links TRBV11-3 to TRBJ1-6; TRBD1 aligns across 10 bases. With V trimmed by 1 base and J by 10 bases, 7 bases remained unmatched. The CDR3 loop spans 16 amino acids. The germline CDR1 and CDR2 sequences are SGHNT and YENEEA.

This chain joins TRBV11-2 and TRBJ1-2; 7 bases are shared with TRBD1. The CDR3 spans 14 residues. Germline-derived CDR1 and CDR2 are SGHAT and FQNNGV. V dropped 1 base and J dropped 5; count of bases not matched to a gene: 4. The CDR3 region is CASSLGAGGYGYTF. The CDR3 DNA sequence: TGTGCCAGCAGCTTAGGGGCAGGGGGATATGGCTACACCTTC.